The 5 T cell receptor beta chains reported below all come from one sample, sequenced in a study of identical twins. TCRdb passed the 5' RACE reads through MiXCR, listing each CDR3 protein once. The data show some 500,000 distinct CDR3 sequences, with 9.6% seen just once and roughly 3% held by the top ten. The sample also formed part of further work on yellow fever vaccine responses in identical twins.

Sequencing used PBMCs. The origin of the receptors is a woman aged 18-29 years in good health.

This clonotype has only a few counts. The chain links TRBV5-1 to TRBJ2-3, with TRBD2 matching 7 bases. The CDR3 contains 17 residues. Germline V gives CDR1 SGHRS, CDR2 YFSETQ. The V and J ends lost 0 bases and 6 bases, in that order; junction bases with no gene match: 13. CDR3 protein: CASSLAASGPTSDTQYF. The CDR3 DNA sequence: TGCGCCAGCAGCTTGGCGGCTAGCGGCCCCACTTCGGATACGCAGTATTTT.

The sample holds many counts of this clonotype. V is TRBV20-1 and J is TRBJ1-6; maybe TRBD1 (5 bases). The germline gives CDR1 DFQATT, CDR2 SNEGSKA (reference sequence). The V end was cut by 2 bases, the J end by 7 bases, with 12 bases between. The CDR3 is made up of 14 amino acids. The CDR3: CSARRDGANSPLHF. In nucleotides, the CDR3 is TGCAGTGCTAGACGGGACGGAGCCAATTCACCCCTCCACTTT.

At least ten counts were recorded for this clonotype. The chain links TRBV7-9 to TRBJ1-4; D gene unclear. This CDR3 comprises 12 residues. Trimming stripped 1 base from V and 7 bases from J, with 4 bases between. Germline V gene data show CDR1 as SEHNR and CDR2 as FQNEAQ (reference sequence). The CDR3 loop is CASSLGREKLFF. The CDR3 DNA is TGTGCCAGCAGCTTAGGGCGTGAAAAACTGTTTTTT.

This clonotype has at least ten counts. The chain has TRBV20-1 and TRBJ2-1; 9 positions match TRBD2. Per germline, CDR1 DFQATT and CDR2 SNEGSKA (reference sequence). Trimming removed 6 bases from V and 3 bases from J; junction bases left unmatched: 12. The CDR3 extends over 16 amino acids. In nucleotides, the CDR3 is TGCAGTGCACGACTAGCGGCTGCCTCCATCTACAATGAGCAGTTCTTC. Protein: CSARLAAASIYNEQFF.

The rearrangement uses TRBV23-1 and TRBJ2-7; 8 positions match TRBD1. TRBV23-1 qualifies as an ORF whose function is uncertain. The CDR3 has 16 residues. After removal of 4 bases from V and 1 base from J, the junction contained 9 bases not matched to a gene. CDR3 protein: CASSRSPDRESYEQYF. DNA of the CDR3: TGCGCCAGCAGTCGCTCCCCGGACAGGGAATCCTACGAGCAGTACTTC.